These T cell receptor beta chains were read from a single sample in a study of cytomegalovirus exposure and HLA in healthy donors. The data were produced by immunoSEQ multiplex PCR, yet TCRdb's version contains in-frame clones alone and is incomplete. The profile shows 200,000 to 300,000 clones, around 88% of them singletons. The sequenced material came from PBMCs. The receptors come from a woman in her 30s in good health and CMV-seropositive. Each CDR3 is given with its conserved first and last residue. The D gene is left open where the match is weak. Where a row states a size, it is once, few, many or the class of an expanded clone; other rows omit it.

j_call d_call clone_size v_call cdr3_nt cdr3_aa
TRBJ2-3 TRBD2 - TRBV10-3 TGTGCCGTCACGGGGACTAGCGGTACCACAGATACGCAGTATTTT CAVTGTSGTTDTQYF
TRBJ2-5 TRBD2 - TRBV7-8 TGTGCCAGCAGCTTAGTATCGGGGGGGGGAGAGACCCAGTACTTC CASSLVSGGGETQYF
TRBJ1-5 - few TRBV2 TGTGCCAGCACACGGGAGAATCAGCCCCAGCATTTT CASTRENQPQHF
TRBJ2-1 - - TRBV11-3 TGTGCCAGCAGCTTAGGTGGGACAGAGCAGTTCTTC CASSLGGTEQFF
TRBJ1-2 - - TRBV11-2 TGTGCCAGCAGCATGCTCAGGGGAAACTATGGCTACACCTTC CASSMLRGNYGYTF
TRBJ2-5 - - TRBV28 TGTGCCAGCAGTTTATCAGGACAAGAGACCCAGTACTTC CASSLSGQETQYF
TRBJ2-3 TRBD2 - TRBV11-3 TGTGCCAGCAGCCCCCGGACTAGCGGGGTGGGTGGGGATACGCAGTATTTT CASSPRTSGVGGDTQYF
TRBJ2-2 - - TRBV4-2 TGTGCCAGCAGCCCTGGGGGCCTAGCGGTGAACACCGGGGAGCTGTTTTTT CASSPGGLAVNTGELFF
TRBJ2-3 TRBD2 - TRBV27 TGTGCCAGCAGTTCGCCCGGACTAGCGAAAAGCACAGATACGCAGTATTTT CASSSPGLAKSTDTQYF
TRBJ1-1 TRBD1 - TRBV5-1 TGCGCCAGCAGCTTGGGGGCGACAGGGGGTGAAGCTTTCTTT CASSLGATGGEAFF
TRBJ2-5 - - TRBV28 TGTGCCAGCAGTCCCCCGGACAGCGCGCGGGAGACCCAGTACTTC CASSPPDSARETQYF
TRBJ2-2 - - TRBV29-1 TGCAGCGTTCCGGGTCGGGGTTTGGGGGAGCTGTTTTTT CSVPGRGLGELFF
TRBJ1-2 TRBD1 - TRBV5-1 TGCGCCAGCAGCTTCGGGACAGCTAACTATGGCTACACCTTC CASSFGTANYGYTF
TRBJ1-3 - - TRBV4-1 TGCGCCAGCAGCCTGAGAGGCACCATATATTTT CASSLRGTIYF
TRBJ2-7 TRBD1 once TRBV7-2 TGTGCCAGCAGCTTGACAGGGCCTTCATACGAGCAGTACTTC CASSLTGPSYEQYF
TRBJ2-3 TRBD2 - TRBV7-2 TGTGCCAGCAGCTTGGGTGCGGGAGGTGTCACAGATACGCAGTATTTT CASSLGAGGVTDTQYF
TRBJ2-1 TRBD2 - TRBV27 TGTGCCAGCAGGACAGATAGCGGGAGAGGTCGTGACAATGAGCAGTTCTTC CASRTDSGRGRDNEQFF
TRBJ1-2 TRBD1 - TRBV27 TGTGCCAGCAGTTTATTAGGGGGCGGCTATGGCTACACCTTC CASSLLGGGYGYTF
TRBJ1-4 TRBD1 - TRBV9 TGTGCCAGCAGCGCAGACAGGGGGCAAGGTGAAAAACTGTTTTTT CASSADRGQGEKLFF
TRBJ1-3 - - TRBV5-1 TGCGCCAGCAGCTTGGTACCTTCGCGGTACTCTGGAAACACCATATATTTT CASSLVPSRYSGNTIYF
TRBJ2-7 TRBD1 - TRBV2 TGTGCCAGCAGTGATGGGACAGGGGACGAGCAGTACTTC CASSDGTGDEQYF
TRBJ1-1 TRBD1 - TRBV2 TGTGCCAGCAGGGGACAGTCAATGAACATTGAAGCTTTCTTT CASRGQSMNIEAFF
TRBJ2-3 - - TRBV9 TGTGCCAGCAGCCTCTCGTCAGATACGCAGTATTTT CASSLSSDTQYF
TRBJ1-1 - - TRBV27 TGTGCCAGCAGGAGGGGGGGGAACACTGAAGCTTTCTTT CASRRGGNTEAFF
TRBJ2-1 - - TRBV7-9 TGTGCCAGCAGCGACGGACAGCACATTTTCAATGAGCAGTTCTTC CASSDGQHIFNEQFF
TRBJ2-3 TRBD2 - TRBV5-1 TGCGCCAGCAGCTTAATCGGGACTACCTTTAGCACAGATACGCAGTATTTT CASSLIGTTFSTDTQYF
TRBJ2-7 - - TRBV6-1 TGTGCCAGCAGTGAAGCGAAGGGGCTCTGGTACGAGCAGTACTTC CASSEAKGLWYEQYF
TRBJ2-3 TRBD1 - TRBV6-6 TGTGCCAGCAGTTACTCGGACAGGGATCCCACAGATACGCAGTATTTT CASSYSDRDPTDTQYF
TRBJ2-5 - - TRBV4-2 TGTGCCAGCAGCCAAGAGGAACGGGAGACTGGGGAGACCCAGTACTTC CASSQEERETGETQYF
TRBJ2-7 TRBD1 - TRBV30 TGTGCCACAAAACTGGGACAGAGCTACGAGCAGTACTTC CATKLGQSYEQYF
TRBJ2-1 TRBD2 few TRBV7-3 TGTGCCAGCAGCTCCCTTGGGAGCGGGAGTTTGAATGAGCAGTTCTTC CASSSLGSGSLNEQFF
TRBJ2-7 TRBD2 - TRBV7-9 TGTGCCAGCAGCTTAGAGCTAGCGGGATCCTACGAGCAGTACTTC CASSLELAGSYEQYF
TRBJ2-3 TRBD2 - TRBV2 TGTGCCAGCAGTGGGTTAGATGGCGGGGGGATCACAGATACGCAGTATTTT CASSGLDGGGITDTQYF
TRBJ2-5 TRBD2 - TRBV7-6 TGTGCCAGCAGCTTAGGCGCGGGAGTGGGGGAGACCCAGTACTTC CASSLGAGVGETQYF
TRBJ2-7 - - TRBV27 TGTGCCAGCAGTTTATTGACGGGGTACGAGCAGTACTTC CASSLLTGYEQYF
TRBJ2-1 TRBD2 - TRBV18 TGTGCCAGCTCACCGTTAGCGGGAGGGGACAATGAGCAGTTCTTC CASSPLAGGDNEQFF
TRBJ2-7 TRBD2 - TRBV7-9 TGTGCCAGCAGCTTTGGACTAGCGGATGGGGAGCAGTACTTC CASSFGLADGEQYF
TRBJ2-7 - - TRBV10-1 TGCGCCAGCAGTGCTAAGTATGGGCTAAAGGAGGTAGACGAGCAGTACTTC CASSAKYGLKEVDEQYF
TRBJ2-7 TRBD2 - TRBV11-2 TGTGCCAGCAGCTTAGATCCCGGACTAGCGGGAGTGTCGTCCTACGAGCAGTACTTC CASSLDPGLAGVSSYEQYF
TRBJ1-1 - once TRBV27 TGTGCCAGCAGTCTACCATGGTGGTGGGCCACTGAAGCTTTCTTT CASSLPWWWATEAFF
TRBJ2-7 TRBD1 - TRBV2 TGTGCCAGCAGGGACAGGGGCTACGAGCAGTACTTC CASRDRGYEQYF
TRBJ2-7 - - TRBV6-1 TGTGCCAGCAGTGCGATTCCCGGACAAACCTACGAGCAGTACTTC CASSAIPGQTYEQYF
TRBJ1-3 - few TRBV9 TGTGCCAGCAGCGTGGATATAGGGGAGGGTGGAAACACCATATATTTT CASSVDIGEGGNTIYF
TRBJ2-3 TRBD2 - TRBV7-7 TGTGCTAGCAGCCCGGCCGGGACTACCTACACAGATACGCAGTATTTT CASSPAGTTYTDTQYF
TRBJ2-5 TRBD2 - TRBV7-8 TGTGCCAGCAGCTTAGGCTTGGCTAGCGGACAAGAGACCCAGTACTTC CASSLGLASGQETQYF
TRBJ2-7 TRBD2 - TRBV7-9 TGTGCCAGCAGCTTAGAGGGACTAGCGAACGAGCAGTACTTC CASSLEGLANEQYF
TRBJ2-5 TRBD1 - TRBV5-1 TGCGCCAGCAGCTTGGGTTTAACAGGGGCGGTTGTTGAGACCCAGTACTTC CASSLGLTGAVVETQYF
TRBJ2-7 - - TRBV4-1 TGCGCCAGCAGCCAAGGGACTGATTACGAGCAGTACTTC CASSQGTDYEQYF
TRBJ2-7 - - TRBV14 TGTGCCAGCAGCCAGGGTAACCTACTAGGATCCTACGAGCAGTACTTC CASSQGNLLGSYEQYF
TRBJ2-7 TRBD2 - TRBV9 TGTGCCAGCAGCGTAGGGCTAGCGGGATACGAGCAGTACTTC CASSVGLAGYEQYF
TRBJ2-5 TRBD2 - TRBV7-9 TGTGCCAGCTGGACTAGCGGGACCCAAGAGACCCAGTACTTC CASWTSGTQETQYF
TRBJ2-5 TRBD1 - TRBV6-5 TGTGCCAGCAGTTCCGGGACAGGGGGAAGGGAGACCCAGTACTTC CASSSGTGGRETQYF
TRBJ1-1 - - TRBV19 TGTGCCAGTAGAACCATAGGGGGCACTGAAGCTTTCTTT CASRTIGGTEAFF
TRBJ1-1 TRBD1 - TRBV5-1 TGCGCCAGCAGCTTGGTGCAGGGGGCGTCCACTGAAGCTTTCTTT CASSLVQGASTEAFF
TRBJ1-1 TRBD1 - TRBV18 TGTGCCAGCTCACCACAGACAGGGGTTGCTTTCTTT CASSPQTGVAFF
TRBJ1-1 - - TRBV30 TGTGCCTGGACTCCCCGGGGGAACACTGAAGCTTTCTTT CAWTPRGNTEAFF